Following are 2 T cell receptor beta chains from one sample sequenced in a study of Graves' ophthalmopathy and Graves' hyperthyroidism. Amplified material comprised TCR beta CDR3 regions derived from RNA transcripts. First-round RT-PCR used HTBI primers; second-round multiplex PCR followed. TCRdb reprocessed the multiplex PCR reads with MiXCR, giving one entry per CDR3 protein. This table holds about 700,000 distinct CDR3 sequences, approximately 40% found once. Input material: peripheral blood. All receptors derive from an adult man with Graves' ophthalmopathy.

The V call is TRBV5-5, the J call TRBJ1-1, with TRBD1 as a possible D gene (6 bases). The ends were cut back, 4 bases at V and 1 base at J, with 14 bases in the middle. This CDR3 has 15 amino acids. Germline CDR1 and CDR2: SGHKS and YYEKEE (reference sequence). The chain's CDR3 is CASSAPGQTNTEAFF. The CDR3 DNA reads as TGTGCCAGCAGCGCACCGGGACAAACGAACACTGAAGCTTTCTTT.

This rearrangement joins TRBV20-1 to TRBJ2-5; TRBD2 aligns across 7 bases. CDR3 size: 15 residues. Trimming took 3 bases from V and 0 from J; bases not matched to a gene: 7. The germline V gene encodes CDR1 DFQATT and CDR2 SNEGSKA (reference sequence). The CDR3 coding sequence is TGCAGTGCTAGTTGGGGTAGCGGGTACCAAGAGACCCAGTACTTC. Its translation is CSASWGSGYQETQYF.